This TCR beta chain was recovered during a study of cytotoxic CD8 clonotypes in ibrutinib-treated CLL. Study-wide results and caveats: An increase in clonality occurred at ibrutinib response, followed by a return toward baseline at progression.

In this sample, this clone turned up a few times. Its antigen remains unknown. The V gene's germline CDR1 is KGHSH and CDR2 LQKENI. CDR3 size: 13 residues. V was cut by 3 bases and J by 4 bases, with 6 bases left in between. Assay: immunoSEQ multiplex PCR; the TCRdb copy retains only in-frame clones and omits some. Altogether tens of thousands of clones are present, approximately 68% being singletons, with the ten largest covering about 53%. This receptor was taken from a human donor with chronic lymphocytic leukemia. This material consisted of PBMCs, taken after 24 months of ibrutinib treatment. The chain employs TRBV18 and TRBJ2-2; no firm D call. The CDR3 coding sequence is TGTGCCAGCTCACCTAGTCTCACCGGGGAGCTGTTTTTT. As protein: CASSPSLTGELFF.